The entry that follows covers one T cell receptor (beta chain) sequence. What it binds is unknown. This record belongs to a study of T cell responses to AZD1222 COVID-19 vaccine. V was cut by 5 bases and J by 5 bases, with 16 bases left in between. CDR1 SGHAT and CDR2 FQDESV come from the germline V gene (reference sequence). The CDR3 runs to 14 residues. Produced via immunoSEQ multiplex PCR; TCRdb's table is partial and in-frame only. The sample lists about 150,000 clones; roughly 92% were seen once. Findings and caveats of the study: Possibly, clonal diversity was underestimated; donors were largely white British and included more females. Once two AZD1222 doses were given, Spike-specific TCR breadth and depth went up. Repertoire sampling was restricted to post-peak T cell response timepoints. Among AZD1222 vaccinees, only five to seven were seropositive at baseline.

Sequencing was performed on peripheral blood, taken on day 0 of AZD1222 vaccination. The sequence came from an adult in good health. V is TRBV11-1 and J is TRBJ2-7; D possibly corresponds to TRBD1 (5 bases). CDR3 protein: CASSPWVGAHEQYV. CDR3 sequence (DNA): TGTGCCAGCAGCCCCTGGGTAGGGGCCCACGAGCAGTACGTC.